This TCR beta chain is drawn from a study of OX40 agonist ivuxolimab in advanced cancers. Study-level points and caveats: In general, CD8+ T cells held more expanded clones than CD4+ did, on average.

The germline gives CDR1 KGHSH, CDR2 LQKENI. The CDR3 is 16 amino acids. J was trimmed by 5 bases and V by 5 bases; bases with no gene match: 10. The method was immunoSEQ multiplex PCR; TCRdb's version includes in-frame clones alone and lacks a portion of them. The sample has about 77,000 clones, roughly 80% seen once; the top ten hold about 4.9%. A remark on this clone: What it binds is unknown.

This receptor was taken from an adult with an advanced solid tumor such as melanoma, head and neck, liver or kidney cancer. The chain links TRBV18 to TRBJ2-1; 9 nucleotides line up with TRBD2. The sequencing here drew on CD4+ or CD8+ T cells sorted from blood, taken in a trial of the OX40 agonist ivuxolimab. The CDR3 nucleotides read TGTGCCAGCTCAGACTTACTAGCGGGCGCCAACAATGAGCAGTTCTTC. Protein: CASSDLLAGANNEQFF. The whole variable domain, filled in from reference TRBV18 and TRBJ2-1, reads NAGVMQNPRHLVRRRGQEARLRCSPMKGHSHVYWYRQLPEEGLKFMVYLQKENIIDESGMPKERFSAEFPKEGPSILRIQQVVRGDSAAYFCASSDLLAGANNEQFFGPGTRLTVL.